These 6 T cell receptor beta chains originate from one sample sequenced in a study of blood T cell repertoires in COVID-19. Sequenced by immunoSEQ multiplex PCR; TCRdb stores in-frame clones only, minus some. The sample comprises over 250,000 clones, 80% to 95% of which are singletons, and about 2.2% rests with the top ten. Material for sequencing was peripheral blood. Every receptor here comes from a woman aged 30 to 39 with COVID-19, enrolled during active disease.

The V call is TRBV7-9, the J call TRBJ1-2, with 7 bases that match TRBD1. The CDR3 runs to 14 residues. The junction had 7 bases not matched to a gene; V was cut back by 5 bases and J by 4 bases. Looked up from germline, CDR1 is SEHNR and CDR2 is FQNEAQ (reference sequence). The CDR3 reads CASSRGQALYGYTF. CDR3 DNA: TGTGCCAGCAGCCGCGGACAGGCGCTCTATGGCTACACCTTC.

The chain uses TRBV7-3 and TRBJ2-1, with D perhaps matching TRBD2 (6 bases). The germline V gene encodes CDR1 SGHTA and CDR2 FQGTGA. CDR3 length: 16 residues. The V end was cut by 5 bases, the J end by 5 bases, with 19 bases between. Written as DNA, the CDR3 is TGTGCCAGCAGCCCACCCGAGCGGGTAGGACACAATGAGCAGTTCTTC. Protein: CASSPPERVGHNEQFF.

This chain links TRBV5-7 with TRBJ2-2; TRBD2 is a possible D gene (7 bases). TRBV5-7 is an open reading frame, and its role is uncertain. The CDR3 has 14 amino acids. V was trimmed by 10 bases and J by 2 bases, leaving 15 bases between them. CDR3 coding DNA: TGTGCCGGGAGGGGGGCTTTTAACACCGGGGAGCTGTTTTTT. It yields the protein CAGRGAFNTGELFF.

This chain connects TRBV5-1 to TRBJ1-6; D not certain. V lost 0 bases and J lost 7, with 11 bases in between. Per the germline V gene, CDR1 is SGHRS and CDR2 is YFSETQ. The CDR3 sequence is 15 residues long. CDR3 sequence (DNA): TGCGCCAGCAGCTTGGCTGCGGCAGACAATTCACCCCTCCACTTT. This codes for CASSLAAADNSPLHF.

The chain uses TRBV7-3 and TRBJ1-1; the D is unclear. From germline, CDR1 is SGHTA and CDR2 FQGTGA. This CDR3 contains 15 residues. Trimming removed 0 bases at V and 5 bases at J, with 13 bases between. The CDR3 reads CASSLTPLAETEAFF. The DNA of the CDR3 is TGTGCCAGCAGCTTAACTCCCCTCGCAGAAACTGAAGCTTTCTTT. Full variable domain (rest looked up from reference TRBV7-3 and TRBJ1-1): GAGVSQTPSNKVTEKGKYVELRCDPISGHTALYWYRQSLGQGPEFLIYFQGTGAADDSGLPNDRFFAVRPEGSVSTLKIQRTERGDSAVYLCASSLTPLAETEAFFGQGTRLTVV.

This clone was seen just once. The J gene is TRBJ1-3, the V gene TRBV18; possibly TRBD1 for D (6 bases). Trimming cost V 4 bases and J 0 bases, with 16 bases left between them. CDR3 length: 17 residues. The V gene's germline CDR1 is KGHSH and CDR2 LQKENI. The CDR3 protein is CASSHRDTSSSGNTIYF. The CDR3 DNA reads TGTGCCAGCTCACACCGGGACACGTCAAGCTCTGGAAACACCATATATTTT.